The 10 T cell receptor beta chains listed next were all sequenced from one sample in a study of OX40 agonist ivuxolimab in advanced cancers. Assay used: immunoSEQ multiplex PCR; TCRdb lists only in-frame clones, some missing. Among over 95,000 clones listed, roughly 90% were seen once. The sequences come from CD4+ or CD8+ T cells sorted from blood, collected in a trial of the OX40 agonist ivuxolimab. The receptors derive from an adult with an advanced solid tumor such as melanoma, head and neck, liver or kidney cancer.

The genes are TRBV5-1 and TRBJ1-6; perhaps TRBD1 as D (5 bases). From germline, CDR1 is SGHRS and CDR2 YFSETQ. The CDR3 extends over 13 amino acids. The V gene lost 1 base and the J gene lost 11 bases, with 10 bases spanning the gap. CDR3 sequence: CASSLSGDPPLHF. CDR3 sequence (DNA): TGCGCCAGCAGCTTGTCGGGGGATCCACCCCTCCACTTT.

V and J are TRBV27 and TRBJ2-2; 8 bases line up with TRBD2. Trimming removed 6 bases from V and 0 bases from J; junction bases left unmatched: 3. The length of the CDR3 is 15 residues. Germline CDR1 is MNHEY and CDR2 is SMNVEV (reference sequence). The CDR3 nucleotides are TGTGCCAGCAGCAGACTAGCGCCGAACACCGGGGAGCTGTTTTTT. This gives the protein CASSRLAPNTGELFF.

CDR3 coding DNA: TGCGCCAGCAGCTTGGGGGGCAGGGAAGACTACAATGAGCAGTTCTTC. Residues: CASSLGGREDYNEQFF. The V call is TRBV5-1, the J call TRBJ2-1; a possible D gene is TRBD1 (5 bases). This CDR3 contains 16 residues. V dropped 0 bases and J dropped 3 bases, with 13 bases sitting between them. Germline-derived CDR1 and CDR2 are SGHRS and YFSETQ.

CDR3 sequence reads: CASSVVTNTEAFF. The CDR3 coding sequence is TGTGCCAGCAGCGTAGTGACGAACACTGAAGCTTTCTTT. V is TRBV9 and J is TRBJ1-1; D is ambiguous. CDR1 SGDLS and CDR2 YYNGEE come from the germline V gene. This CDR3 has 13 amino acids. Trimming removed 0 bases at V and 1 base at J, with 4 bases between.

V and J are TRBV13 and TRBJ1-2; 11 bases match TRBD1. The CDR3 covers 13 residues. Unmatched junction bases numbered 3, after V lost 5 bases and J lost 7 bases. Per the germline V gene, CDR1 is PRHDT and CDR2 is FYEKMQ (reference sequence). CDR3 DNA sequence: TGTGCCAGCAGCGTGGACAGGGGGCGTGGCTACACCTTC. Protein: CASSVDRGRGYTF.

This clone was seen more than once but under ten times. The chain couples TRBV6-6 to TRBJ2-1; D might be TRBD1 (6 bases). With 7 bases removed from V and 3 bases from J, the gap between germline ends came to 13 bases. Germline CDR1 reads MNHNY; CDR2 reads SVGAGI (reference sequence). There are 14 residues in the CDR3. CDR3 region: CASIGDTNYNEQFF. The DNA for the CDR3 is TGTGCCAGCATAGGGGACACCAACTACAATGAGCAGTTCTTC.

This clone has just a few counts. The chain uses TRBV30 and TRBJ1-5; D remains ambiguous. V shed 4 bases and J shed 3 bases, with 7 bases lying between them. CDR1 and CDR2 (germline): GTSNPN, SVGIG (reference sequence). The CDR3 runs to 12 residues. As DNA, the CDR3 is TGTGCCTGGAACATAAACAATCAGCCCCAGCATTTT. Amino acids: CAWNINNQPQHF.

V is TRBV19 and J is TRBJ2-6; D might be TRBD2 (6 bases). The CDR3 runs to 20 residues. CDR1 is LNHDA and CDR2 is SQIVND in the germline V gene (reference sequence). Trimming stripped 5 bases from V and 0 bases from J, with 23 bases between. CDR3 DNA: TGTGCCAGTAGTGACGCGGGACGCCTGCTTCTCTTCTCTGGGGCCAACGTCCTGACTTTC. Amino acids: CASSDAGRLLLFSGANVLTF. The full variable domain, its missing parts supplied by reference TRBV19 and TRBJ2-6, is DGGITQSPKYLFRKEGQNVTLSCEQNLNHDAMYWYRQDPGQGLRLIYYSQIVNDFQKGDIAEGYSVSREKKESFPLTVTSAQKNPTAFYLCASSDAGRLLLFSGANVLTFGAGSRLTVL.

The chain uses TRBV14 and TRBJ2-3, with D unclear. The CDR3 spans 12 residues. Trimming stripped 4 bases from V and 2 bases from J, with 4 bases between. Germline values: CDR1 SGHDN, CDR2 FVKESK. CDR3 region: CASSRFTDTQYF. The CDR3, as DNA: TGTGCCAGCAGCCGATTCACAGATACGCAGTATTTT.

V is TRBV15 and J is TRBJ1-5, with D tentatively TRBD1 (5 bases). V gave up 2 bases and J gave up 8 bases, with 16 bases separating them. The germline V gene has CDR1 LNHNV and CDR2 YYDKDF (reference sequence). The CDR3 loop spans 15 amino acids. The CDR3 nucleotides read TGTGCCACCAGCAGAAATTCCAGGGTACCAGAGCCCCAGCATTTT. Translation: CATSRNSRVPEPQHF.